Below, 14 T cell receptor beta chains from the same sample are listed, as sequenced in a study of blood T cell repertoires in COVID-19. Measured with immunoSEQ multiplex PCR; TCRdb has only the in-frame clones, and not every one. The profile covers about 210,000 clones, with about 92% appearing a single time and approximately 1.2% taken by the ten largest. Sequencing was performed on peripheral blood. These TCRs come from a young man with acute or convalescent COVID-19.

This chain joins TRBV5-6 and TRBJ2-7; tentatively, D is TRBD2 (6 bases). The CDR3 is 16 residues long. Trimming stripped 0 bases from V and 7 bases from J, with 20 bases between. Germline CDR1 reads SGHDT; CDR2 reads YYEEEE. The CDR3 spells CASSLDGRDSIEEQYF. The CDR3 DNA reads TGTGCCAGCAGCTTGGATGGGCGGGACTCCATAGAGGAGCAGTACTTC.

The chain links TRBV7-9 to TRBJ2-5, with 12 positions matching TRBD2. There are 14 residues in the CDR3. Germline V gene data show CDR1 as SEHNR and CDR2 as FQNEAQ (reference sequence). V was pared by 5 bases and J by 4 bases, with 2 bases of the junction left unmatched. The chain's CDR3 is CASSTSGGSETQYF. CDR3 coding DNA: TGTGCCAGCAGCACTAGCGGGGGGTCAGAGACCCAGTACTTC.

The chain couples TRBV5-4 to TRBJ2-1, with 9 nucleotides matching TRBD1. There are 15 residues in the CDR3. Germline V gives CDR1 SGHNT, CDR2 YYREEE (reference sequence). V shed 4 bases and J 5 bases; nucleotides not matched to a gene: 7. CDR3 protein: CASSHGQGTNNEQFF. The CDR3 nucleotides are TGTGCCAGCAGCCACGGACAGGGGACTAACAATGAGCAGTTCTTC.

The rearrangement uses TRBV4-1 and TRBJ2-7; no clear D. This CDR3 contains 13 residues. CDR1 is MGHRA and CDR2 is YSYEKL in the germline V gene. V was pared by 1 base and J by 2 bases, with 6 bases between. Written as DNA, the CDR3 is TGCGCCAGCAGCCAAGGGGCCCCCTACGAGCAGTACTTC. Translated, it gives CASSQGAPYEQYF.

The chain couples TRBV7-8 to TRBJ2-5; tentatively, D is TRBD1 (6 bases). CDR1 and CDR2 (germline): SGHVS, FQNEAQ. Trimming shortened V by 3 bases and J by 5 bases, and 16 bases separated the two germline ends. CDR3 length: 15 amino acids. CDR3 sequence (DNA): TGTGCCAGCAGCTTCGACAGGCAACCTGTCGAGACCCAGTACTTC. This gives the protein CASSFDRQPVETQYF.

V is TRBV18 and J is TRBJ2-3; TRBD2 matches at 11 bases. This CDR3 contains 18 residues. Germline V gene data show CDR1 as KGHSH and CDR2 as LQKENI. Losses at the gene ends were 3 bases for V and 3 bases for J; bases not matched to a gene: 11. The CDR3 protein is CASSPRIGSSGGTDTQYF. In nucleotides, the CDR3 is TGTGCCAGCTCACCCCGAATCGGATCTAGCGGGGGGACAGATACGCAGTATTTT.

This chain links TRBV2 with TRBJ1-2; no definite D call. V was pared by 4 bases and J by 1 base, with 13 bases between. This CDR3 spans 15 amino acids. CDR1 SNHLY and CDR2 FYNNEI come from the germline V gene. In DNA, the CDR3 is TGTGCCAGCAGTGTCCAAGGAGTTCTTAACTATGGCTACACCTTC. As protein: CASSVQGVLNYGYTF.

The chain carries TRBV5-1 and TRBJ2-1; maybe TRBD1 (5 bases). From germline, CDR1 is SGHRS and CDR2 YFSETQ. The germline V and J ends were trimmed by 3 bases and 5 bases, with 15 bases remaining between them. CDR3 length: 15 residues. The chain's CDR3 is CASSWIPTANNEQFF. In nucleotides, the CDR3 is TGCGCCAGCAGCTGGATCCCGACAGCCAACAATGAGCAGTTCTTC.

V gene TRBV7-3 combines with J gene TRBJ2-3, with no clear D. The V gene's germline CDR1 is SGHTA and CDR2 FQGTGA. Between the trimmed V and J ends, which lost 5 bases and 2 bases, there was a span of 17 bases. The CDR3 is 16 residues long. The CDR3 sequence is CASSQTGGLDTDTQYF. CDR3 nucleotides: TGTGCCAGCAGCCAAACCGGCGGATTGGACACAGATACGCAGTATTTT.

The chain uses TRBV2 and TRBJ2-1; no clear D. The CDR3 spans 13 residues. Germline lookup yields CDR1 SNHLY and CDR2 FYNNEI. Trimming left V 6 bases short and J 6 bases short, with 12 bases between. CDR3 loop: CASRPDNPNEQFF. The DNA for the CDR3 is TGTGCCAGCAGACCAGACAACCCCAATGAGCAGTTCTTC.

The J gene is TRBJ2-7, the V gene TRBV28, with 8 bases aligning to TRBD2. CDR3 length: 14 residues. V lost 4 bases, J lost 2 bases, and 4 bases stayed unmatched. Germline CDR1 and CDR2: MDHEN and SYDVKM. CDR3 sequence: CASSSRTSPYEQYF. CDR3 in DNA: TGTGCCAGCAGTTCTAGGACTAGCCCCTACGAGCAGTACTTC.

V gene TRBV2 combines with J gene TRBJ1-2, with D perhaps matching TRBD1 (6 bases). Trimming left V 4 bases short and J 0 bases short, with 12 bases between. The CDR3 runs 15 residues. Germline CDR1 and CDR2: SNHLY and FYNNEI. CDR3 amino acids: CASSVEAGANYGYTF. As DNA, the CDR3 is TGTGCCAGCAGTGTGGAGGCAGGGGCTAACTATGGCTACACCTTC.

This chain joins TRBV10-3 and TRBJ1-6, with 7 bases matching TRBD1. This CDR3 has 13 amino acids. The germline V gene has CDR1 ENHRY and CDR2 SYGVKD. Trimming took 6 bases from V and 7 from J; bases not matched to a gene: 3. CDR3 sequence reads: CAISGTENSPLHF. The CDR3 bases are TGTGCCATCAGCGGGACAGAGAATTCACCCCTCCACTTT.

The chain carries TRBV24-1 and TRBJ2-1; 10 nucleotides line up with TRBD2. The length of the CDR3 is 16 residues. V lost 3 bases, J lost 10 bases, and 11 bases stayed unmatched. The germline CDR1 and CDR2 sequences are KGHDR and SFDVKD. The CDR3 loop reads CATSDLAGAVGDEQFF. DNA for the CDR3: TGTGCCACCAGTGATCTAGCGGGAGCTGTGGGGGACGAGCAGTTCTTC.